Listed below are T cell receptor beta chains from one sample, sequenced in a study of T cell responses to AZD1222 COVID-19 vaccine. The method was immunoSEQ multiplex PCR; TCRdb's version includes in-frame clones alone and lacks a portion of them. The sample records around 150,000 clones, approximately 90% being singletons. Sequencing was performed on peripheral blood, taken on day 0 of AZD1222 vaccination. These receptor sequences come from an adult in good health. CDR3s include the opening cysteine and the closing phenylalanine or tryptophan.

V	CDR3
TRBV4-3	CASSQVANTGELFF
TRBV6-1	CASSEVGRESYTF
TRBV7-8	CASSLAPGSKGEKLFF
TRBV7-8	CASSPVLSGVRSSYNEQFF
TRBV7-8	CASSSLIAGSYNEQFF
TRBV6-6	CASSQASYEQYF
TRBV29-1	CSVRTDLGETQYF
TRBV7-2	CASSPMFSGNTIYF
TRBV30	CAWSGFGRIQETQYF
TRBV10-3	CAHSAGDTQYF
TRBV6-5	CASSRDSNEKLFF
TRBV7-7	CASSRGTNTGELFF
TRBV3-1/TRBV3-2	CASSSGQGTDTQYF
TRBV24-1	CATSDADSLGELFF
TRBV27	CASAAGGNKPQHF
TRBV5-1	CASSGGQGAISSEAFF
TRBV3-1/TRBV3-2	CASSLAGELFF
TRBV7-9	CASAWGGNEQFF
TRBV7-9	CASSLETHPVKTQYF
TRBV6-4	CASSAFEGTDTGELFF
TRBV4-1	CASRGSSYEQYF
TRBV6-5	CASSYSRGVGETQYF
TRBV6-5	CASNPAYPNQPQHF
TRBV7-9	CASSLTYGQPQHF
TRBV7-9	CASSLASGRNEQFF
TRBV12-3/TRBV12-4	CASRWTVTYGYTF
TRBV2	CASSVDHGSDTQYF
TRBV6-4	CASSEGGGTYNEQFF
TRBV11-1	CASSLATWGQLNTEAFF